This T cell receptor (beta chain) was sequenced for a study of molecular identifiers for immune sequencing clone quantification listed by TCRdb under 2018. As for the study more broadly: For a replicate experiment, RNA from roughly 20,000 or 100,000 naive CD8 T cells was divided into five aliquots, and four of the five aliquots were sequenced. This methods study benchmarked molecular-identifier clustering-based TCR repertoire sequencing (MIDCIRS) and TCR RNA copy counting, using CD8 T cells to do so.

Summary of the overall study and its limitations: When barcode sub-clustering was omitted, TCR diversity was inflated by chimeric consensus sequences, with chimeras reaching as high as 47%. In CMV-specific effector cells, clones with more than 20 RNA copies accounted for over 99% of molecules, whereas in naive cells such clones accounted for under 1%. About 3.1 recovered TCR RNA copies per cell were obtained by modeling, versus about 9 by digital PCR, implying a capture efficiency of around 28%. The naive libraries included spiked-in Jurkat TCR RNA (roughly nine copies' worth), and this Jurkat TCR RNA is not part of the donor repertoire. A single cell's worth of spiked-in Jurkat TCR RNA was reported detectable even among around 1 million naive CD8 T cells. Highly expanded clone sizes could be underestimated because identical TCR molecules may share a barcode.

Libraries were built with PCR. Instrument used: NextSeq 500. Bulk TCR libraries were generated as previously described, with the TCR primers listed in Table S5 used. Total RNA was purified with the Qiagen AllPrep DNA/RNA kit. Before analysis, reads from multiple sequencing runs of one library were combined. The paper's processing steps were these. Reads were retained only if the reads had an exact TCR constant sequence, and the retained reads were trimmed to 150 nt and grouped according to their 12-nt molecular barcodes. Reads in each barcode group were sub-clustered using a 15% Levenshtein threshold, and a quality-weighted consensus sequence was built for each RNA molecule. Non-functional sequences were removed, as were lower-count sequences one edit away from another. On the basis of fitting two negative binomial distributions, barcode sub-clusters with fewer than 20% of the maximum read count were discarded. The public reads were run again by TCRdb, first through fastp at Q25 and then through MiXCR, and only productive beta chains were kept. For every CDR3 protein sequence, its rows merge into one entry that carries the most common genes and DNA. For this entry, the V and J calls and clone size follow TCRdb and not the study's own pipeline. The sample includes 490,000 or so distinct CDR3 sequences, with roughly 24% observed a single time. Just over 0.75% of the sample comes from the top ten.

Libraries of naive CD8 T cells were generated from about 21,000 to 970,000 sorted cells, with 10%, 30% or 50% of the purified RNA used. Naive CD8 T cells were FACS-sorted as CD8+CD4-CCR7+CD45RA+ on a BD FACSAria II into RLT Plus buffer. Roughly 10 TCR copies' worth of Jurkat RNA were spiked into 20,000-1,000,000 naive CD8 T cell samples to test detection sensitivity. CD8 T cells were enriched with RosetteSep CD8+ T Cell Enrichment Cocktail and Ficoll-Paque, followed by ACK red cell lysis. On this clonotype itself: Its antigen target is currently unknown. Per-base quality was not reported, and no clone a single base away is much larger than it.

Per the germline V gene, MNHEY is the CDR1 and SVGAGI is the CDR2. The germline V end is reduced by 5 bases and the J end by 4 bases; junction bases left unmatched: 11. From cysteine to phenylalanine, the CDR3 is 16 amino acids long. The CDR3 DNA has 48 bases and is translated from base 1. This clonotype originated in a human donor in good health. Some libraries in this study had Jurkat cell RNA spiked in. The sequenced sample consisted of naive CD8+ T cells from blood, with Jurkat cell RNA spiked in. The cell subset or site label of this sample denotes: FACS-sorted CD8+CD4-CCR7+CD45RA+ naive T cells. The sequence links TRBV6-5 to TRBJ2-5; 9 middle bases align to TRBD1. The sequenced DNA is TGTGCCAGCAGTACAGGGGGCCTGGGGTTGGGAGAGACCCAGTACTTC. It codes for CASSTGGLGLGETQYF.